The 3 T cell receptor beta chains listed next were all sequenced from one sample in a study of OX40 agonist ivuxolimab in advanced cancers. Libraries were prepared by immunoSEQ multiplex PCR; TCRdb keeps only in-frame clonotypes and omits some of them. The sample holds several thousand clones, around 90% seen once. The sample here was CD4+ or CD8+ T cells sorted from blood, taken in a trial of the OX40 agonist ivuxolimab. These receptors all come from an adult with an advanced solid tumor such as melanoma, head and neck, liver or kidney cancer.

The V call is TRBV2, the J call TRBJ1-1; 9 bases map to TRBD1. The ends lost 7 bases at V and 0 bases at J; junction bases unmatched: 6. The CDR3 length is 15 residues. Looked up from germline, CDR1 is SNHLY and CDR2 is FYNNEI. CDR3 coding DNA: TGTGCCAGCACCGTACAGGGGGCCGTGAACACTGAAGCTTTCTTT. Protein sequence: CASTVQGAVNTEAFF.

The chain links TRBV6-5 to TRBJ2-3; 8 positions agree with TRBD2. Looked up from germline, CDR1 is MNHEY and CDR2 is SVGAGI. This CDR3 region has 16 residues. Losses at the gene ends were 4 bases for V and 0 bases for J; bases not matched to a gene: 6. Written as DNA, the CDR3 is TGTGCCAGCAGTTTAGTAGCGGGGACTAGCACAGATACGCAGTATTTT. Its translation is CASSLVAGTSTDTQYF.

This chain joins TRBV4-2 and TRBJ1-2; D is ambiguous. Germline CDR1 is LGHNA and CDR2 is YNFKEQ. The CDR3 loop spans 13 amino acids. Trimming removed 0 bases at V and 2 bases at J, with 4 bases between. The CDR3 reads CASSQERNYGYTF. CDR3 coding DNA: TGTGCCAGCAGCCAAGAACGGAACTATGGCTACACCTTC.